There are a few counts of the clone carrying this T cell receptor (beta chain). Its specificity is unknown. These data originate in a study of early T cells in non-severe SARS-CoV-2 infection. Whole-study context: Bulk RNA from unsorted whole blood was sequenced; chains were unpaired.

Findings and limits, study-wide: Anti-spike CD8 responses were favored by VDJdb matching, which missed private and CD4 specificities.

Individual cDNA molecules were tagged with unique molecular identifiers. TCRdb independently ran MiXCR on the 5' RACE reads; one entry per CDR3 protein. The sample holds some 58,000 distinct CDR3 sequences, around 13% seen once. The sequence was obtained from an adult who was a healthcare worker with PCR-confirmed SARS-CoV-2 infection or an uninfected control (not recorded which). Source material: whole blood.

The CDR3 loop is CSLYQGQSYGYTF. Written as DNA, the CDR3 is TGCAGCCTTTACCAGGGACAGTCCTATGGCTACACCTTC. The chain recombines TRBV29-1 with TRBJ1-2, with 7 bases matching TRBD1. The ends lost 8 bases at V and 4 bases at J; junction bases unmatched: 10. Germline V gene lookup returns CDR1 SQVTM and CDR2 ANQGSEA. The CDR3 contains 13 residues. Looking up the rest from reference TRBV29-1 and TRBJ1-2 gives the full variable domain: SAVISQKPSRDICQRGTSLTIQCQVDSQVTMMFWYRQQPGQSLTLIATANQGSEATYESGFVIDKFPISRPNLTFSTLTVSNMSPEDSSIYLCSLYQGQSYGYTFGSGTRLTVV.